This TCR beta chain was identified in a study of OX40 agonist ivuxolimab in advanced cancers. With respect to the entire study: Ivuxolimab was a fully human IgG2 agonistic monoclonal antibody targeting the costimulatory receptor OX40 (CD134). Intravenous ivuxolimab was administered to patients every 2 weeks at six dose levels: 0.01, 0.1, 0.3, 1.5, 3 and 10 mg/kg. Of the approximately 54 patients in dose escalation, some 20 had hepatocellular carcinoma, roughly 15 had melanoma, 9 had renal cell carcinoma and 9 had head and neck cancer. In the dose-escalation cohort, approximately 80% of patients were male, and the mean age was roughly 60 years with a range of 23 to 79. Prior anti-PD-1, anti-PD-L1 or anti-CTLA-4 therapy was permitted, and checkpoint inhibitors had been received by less than 45% of dose-escalation patients. Three dose-escalation patients achieved partial responses, one with hepatocellular carcinoma and two with cutaneous melanoma. The purpose of peripheral TCRbeta sequencing was to test whether ivuxolimab changed TCR sequence diversity and led to clonal T-cell expansion. The monotherapy dose-escalation portion (N ≈ 50 patients) of the phase I ivuxolimab trial is reported in the paper. General conclusions and limits of the study: The antigen specificity of the peripheral T cells that underwent clonal expansion was not determined. At doses of 0.1 to 3.0 mg/kg, clonal expansion of both CD4+ and CD8+ blood T cells was observed from baseline to week 6. In partial responders in the 0.1-3.0 mg/kg groups, normalized peripheral clonal expansion was found to be among the lowest, especially among CD8+ T cells. Low levels of normalized T-cell clonal expansion were also seen in some patients who did not respond. After ivuxolimab, expanded clones were on average more numerous among CD8+ T cells than among CD4+ T cells.

Genomic DNA was isolated from the sorted cells so that the TCRbeta CDR3 region could be sequenced. The immunoSEQ Assay was used for sequencing of TCRbeta CDR3 regions. Sourced from immuneACCESS, this table was stored by TCRdb with only in-frame sequences that have V and J called. A share of the clones is absent; for the studies checked, an unresolved V gene accounts for under half, and the remainder has no known explanation. The sample table shows some 50,000 clones, and about 88% are seen once. Approximately 1.6% of the sample lies in the top ten. The trial excluded patients who had a history of autoimmune disease or were on systemic immunosuppression. In every dose cohort, peripheral blood was drawn for TCR sequencing at baseline, cycle 4 day 1, and cycle 7 day 1. The samples were drawn from a first-in-human, open-label, multicenter phase I dose-escalation trial of ivuxolimab. Adults with locally advanced or metastatic melanoma, renal cell, hepatocellular, or head and neck squamous cell carcinoma were enrolled in the trial. Before TCR sequencing, CD4+ T cells and CD8+ T cells from peripheral blood were sorted into separate populations.

Note on this clone: Its antigen is still unknown. Qualities for individual bases were not recorded, and no much larger clone is one base off.

CDR1 and CDR2 are read off the germline V gene as SNHLY and FYNNEI. V lost 5 bases and J lost 10 bases, and the count of bases not matched to a germline gene is 13. There are 15 amino acids in the CDR3, from cysteine to phenylalanine inclusive. The DNA shown is the 45-base CDR3, in frame from base 1. The source of this sequence is an adult with an advanced solid tumor such as melanoma, head and neck, liver or kidney cancer. The receptor chain draws on TRBV2 and TRBJ2-5, and 10 junction bases match TRBD1. The sample in question was CD4+ or CD8+ T cells sorted from blood, obtained in a trial of the OX40 agonist ivuxolimab. The CDR3 region reads CASSSTAGQGKVQYF. The sequence in DNA is TGTGCCAGCAGTTCGACCGCGGGACAGGGGAAAGTCCAGTACTTC.